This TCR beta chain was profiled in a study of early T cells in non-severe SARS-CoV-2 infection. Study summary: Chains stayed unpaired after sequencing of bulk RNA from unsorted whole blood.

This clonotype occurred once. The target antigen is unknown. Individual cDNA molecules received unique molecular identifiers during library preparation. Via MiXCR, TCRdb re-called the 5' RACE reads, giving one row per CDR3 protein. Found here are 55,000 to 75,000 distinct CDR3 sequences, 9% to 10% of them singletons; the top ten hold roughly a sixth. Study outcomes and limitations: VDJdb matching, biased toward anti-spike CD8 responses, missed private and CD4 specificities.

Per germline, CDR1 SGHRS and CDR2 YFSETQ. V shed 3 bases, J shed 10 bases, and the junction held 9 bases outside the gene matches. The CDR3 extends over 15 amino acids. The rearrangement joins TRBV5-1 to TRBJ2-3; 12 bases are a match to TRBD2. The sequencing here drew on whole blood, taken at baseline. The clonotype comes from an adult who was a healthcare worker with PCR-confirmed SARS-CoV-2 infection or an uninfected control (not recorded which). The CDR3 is CASSSLRLAGESQYF. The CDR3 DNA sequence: TGCGCCAGCAGCTCCCTGAGACTAGCGGGAGAGTCGCAGTATTTT.